This T cell receptor beta chain was captured by sequencing in a study of OX40 agonist ivuxolimab in advanced cancers. General notes on the study: The costimulatory receptor OX40 (CD134) was targeted by ivuxolimab, a fully human IgG2 agonistic monoclonal antibody. Intravenous ivuxolimab was administered to patients every 2 weeks at six dose levels: 0.01, 0.1, 0.3, 1.5, 3 and 10 mg/kg. Of the approximately 53 patients in dose escalation, 19 had hepatocellular carcinoma, some 15 had melanoma, 9 had renal cell carcinoma and 9 had head and neck cancer. In the dose-escalation cohort, more than 80% of patients were male, and the mean age was 60 years with a range of roughly 20 to 80. Prior anti-PD-1, anti-PD-L1 or anti-CTLA-4 therapy was permitted, and checkpoint inhibitors had been received by approximately 39% of dose-escalation patients. Partial responses occurred in three dose-escalation patients, of whom one had hepatocellular carcinoma and two had cutaneous melanoma. Peripheral TCRbeta sequencing was intended to test whether TCR sequence diversity was altered and clonal T-cell expansion was caused by ivuxolimab. The paper covers the monotherapy dose-escalation part of the phase I ivuxolimab trial, which included N of about 50 patients. What the study reported, not specific to this receptor: On average, CD8+ T cells showed more expanded clones than CD4+ T cells after ivuxolimab. At doses from 0.1 to 3.0 mg/kg, clonal expansion was seen in both CD4+ and CD8+ blood T cells between baseline and week 6. Low levels of normalized T-cell clonal expansion were also seen in some patients who did not respond. Which antigens the clonally expanded peripheral T cells were specific for was not determined. Partial responders in the 0.1-3.0 mg/kg groups had among the lowest normalized peripheral clonal expansion, especially among CD8+ T cells.

Concerning this clone itself: Its cognate antigen has yet to be identified. It has no much larger one-base neighbor in the sample; base qualities were not kept.

For sequencing of the TCRbeta CDR3 region, genomic DNA was extracted from the sorted cells. TCRbeta CDR3 regions were sequenced using the immunoSEQ Assay. TCRdb retrieved this table from immuneACCESS and kept in-frame rearrangements only. Not all clones are present; in checked studies, unresolved V genes account for under half, and no reason is known for the remainder. Across this sample there are about 60,000 clones, with approximately 86% seen only once. 2.8% of the sample goes to the ten largest clones. Spanning cysteine to phenylalanine, the CDR3 consists of 13 amino acids. The read is trimmed to its CDR3 DNA, 39 bases read in frame from base 1. V and J are truncated by 4 bases and 9 bases respectively, leaving an intervening sequence of 13 bases. In the germline V gene, CDR1 corresponds to MNHEY and CDR2 to SVGAGI. Patients with a history of autoimmune disease or receiving systemic immunosuppression were excluded from the trial. In every dose cohort, peripheral blood was drawn for TCR sequencing at baseline, cycle 4 day 1, and cycle 7 day 1. Samples were obtained from an open-label, multicenter, first-in-human phase I dose-escalation trial of ivuxolimab. Adults with locally advanced or metastatic melanoma, renal cell carcinoma, hepatocellular carcinoma or head and neck squamous cell carcinoma were enrolled in the trial. Before TCR sequencing, CD4+ T cells and CD8+ T cells from peripheral blood were sorted into separate populations.

Here the sequenced sample was CD4+ or CD8+ T cells sorted from blood, taken in a trial of the OX40 agonist ivuxolimab. The receptor comes from an adult with an advanced solid tumor such as melanoma, head and neck, liver or kidney cancer. Recombination linked TRBV6-5 to TRBJ1-5; the D gene is perhaps TRBD1, on 6 matching bases. In nucleotide form, the sequence is TGTGCCAGCAGTTCCGGACAGTTTCGGCCCCAGCATTTT. It translates to CASSSGQFRPQHF.